Detailed here is one T cell receptor beta chain. The target antigen is unknown. The source of the sample is a study of monozygotic twins with inflammatory bowel disease. Germline values: CDR1 KGHSH, CDR2 LQKENI. This CDR3 has 14 amino acids. Overall study results and limits: On the inverse Simpson index, IBD patients scored lower for TCRbeta diversity than healthy co-twins.

The team made cDNA by running eight separate reactions for each sample. TCRdb reprocessed the 5' RACE reads, with one entry per CDR3 protein and no DNA. In all, the sample yields some 160,000 distinct CDR3 sequences. This TCR came from a human donor with ulcerative colitis or Crohn's disease, or a healthy co-twin of an affected twin (not recorded which). V gene TRBV18 combines with J gene TRBJ1-1. The sample was blood. CDR3 loop: CASSPPGSNTEAFF.